This T cell receptor beta chain stems from a study of identical twins. TCRdb re-analysed the 5' RACE reads in MiXCR, keeping a single row per CDR3 protein. The sample holds 200,000 to 300,000 distinct CDR3 sequences, approximately 7.8% seen once. This clonotype has at least ten counts. What it binds is unknown. Findings and limits, study-wide: Excess sharing between twins was weaker in beta out-of-frame sequences.

The same sample was also used in a study of yellow fever vaccine responses in identical twins. That report adds: Twin vaccine T cell responses reportedly seemed partly convergent, partly personalized.

The sequencing input was CD8+ T cells sorted from blood. The origin of this receptor is a young woman in good health.

The CDR3 is CASSNRDYSYNEQFF. The CDR3 nucleotides read TGTGCCAGCAGCAACCGGGACTACTCCTACAATGAGCAGTTCTTC. The chain is built from TRBV5-5 and TRBJ2-1; 7 nucleotides align to TRBD2. The V gene end was trimmed by 4 bases and the J gene end by 0 bases; junction bases not matched to a gene: 4. This CDR3 has 15 residues. The germline V gene encodes CDR1 SGHKS and CDR2 YYEKEE (reference sequence).